This T cell receptor (beta chain) appears in the sequencing data of a study of cytomegalovirus exposure and HLA in healthy donors. PCR primers comprised 60 Vbeta and 13 Jbeta primers. Repertoires were generated with immunoSEQ multiplex PCR, while TCRdb's copy carries only in-frame clones and drops some. The sample contains tens of thousands of clones, roughly four fifths of which appear only once. Sampled while nominally healthy, donors likely had unrecorded immune exposures. The CDR3 length is 11 residues. The J segment lost 6 bases and the V segment lost 8 bases, leaving 5 bases of the junction unmatched. Germline V gene data show CDR1 as DFQATT and CDR2 as SNEGSKA (reference sequence). Findings of the study overall: Presence/absence analyses treated sequencing depth as roughly uniform across donors. When the data were analyzed later, several of the most significant clusters appeared to be linked to common viral pathogens. The study dropped some indistinguishable V segments, TRBV6-2 and TRBV6-3 among them.

Notes on this clone: Its antigen is not known.

The source material was PBMCs. The chain joins TRBV20-1 to TRBJ1-1, with 8 nucleotides matching TRBD1. The TCR sequence derives from a middle-aged man in good health and CMV-seronegative. This CDR3 reads CSTDRGSEAFF. The CDR3 DNA reads as TGCAGTACAGACAGGGGATCTGAAGCTTTCTTT.